This TCR beta chain was identified during a study of blood T cell repertoires in COVID-19. TCRdb keeps only in-frame clones here, not all; method: immunoSEQ multiplex PCR. The table records some 56,000 clones, roughly nine tenths of them present only once. V lost 5 bases and J 2 bases, leaving 14 bases between the germline ends. CDR3 length: 15 residues. Germline CDR1 MNHEY, CDR2 SVGEGT. The receptor was derived from a human donor in a cohort sampled during active COVID-19. J is TRBJ2-3 and V is TRBV6-2 or TRBV6-3; D unresolved. The sample was peripheral blood. CDR3 sequence reads: CASSIAPAYTDTQYF. The CDR3 DNA reads TGTGCCAGCAGTATAGCTCCGGCTTACACAGATACGCAGTATTTT.